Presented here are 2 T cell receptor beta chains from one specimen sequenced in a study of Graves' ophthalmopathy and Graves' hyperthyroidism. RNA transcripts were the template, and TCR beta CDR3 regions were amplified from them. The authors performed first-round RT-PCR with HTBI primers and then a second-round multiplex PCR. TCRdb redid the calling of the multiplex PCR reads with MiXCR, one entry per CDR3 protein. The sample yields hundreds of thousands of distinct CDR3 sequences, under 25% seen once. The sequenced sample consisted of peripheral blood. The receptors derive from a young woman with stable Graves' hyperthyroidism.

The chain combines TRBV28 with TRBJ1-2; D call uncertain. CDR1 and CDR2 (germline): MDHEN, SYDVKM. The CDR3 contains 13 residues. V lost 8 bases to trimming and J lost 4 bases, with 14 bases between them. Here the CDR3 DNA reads TGTGCCAGCTTCAGTCCAGCCATCTATGGCTACACCTTC. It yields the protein CASFSPAIYGYTF.

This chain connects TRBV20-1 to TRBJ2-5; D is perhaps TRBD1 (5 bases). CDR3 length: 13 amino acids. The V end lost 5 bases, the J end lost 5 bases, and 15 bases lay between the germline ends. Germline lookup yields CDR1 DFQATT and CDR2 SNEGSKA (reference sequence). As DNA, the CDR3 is TGCAGTGCTGAGATGTGGGGCAGGGAGACCCAGTACTTC. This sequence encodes CSAEMWGRETQYF.